The sequence of this T cell receptor (beta chain) was determined in a study of CD8 T cells in Susac syndrome. Whole-study results and caveats: A relatively small number of individuals underwent TCR sequencing and HLA analysis.

From blood CD8+ and CD4+ T cells, the TCR beta chain was sequenced. TEMRA cells were FACS-enriched, and CD8+ and CD4+ T cells were isolated negatively. Random-hexamer reverse transcription was applied to 0.5 to 1 ug RNA. It was immunoSEQ multiplex PCR that amplified TCR beta CDR3 across 54 Vbeta and 13 Jbeta. Via MiXCR, TCRdb re-called the immunoSEQ multiplex PCR reads, giving one row per CDR3 protein. The sample lists 120,000 to 150,000 distinct CDR3 sequences, approximately 94% occurring once. With regard to this clonotype: The target antigen is unknown.

Sequenced: CD4+ T cells from PBMCs. This receptor was obtained from a human donor in good health.

The CDR3 region has the DNA TGCGCCAGCAGCTTCGGGACAGGGGGCTCCAAAAACATTCAGTACTTC. Translating it yields CASSFGTGGSKNIQYF. The genes are TRBV5-1 and TRBJ2-4; TRBD1 aligns across 12 bases. CDR3 length equals 16 residues. CDR1 is SGHRS, CDR2 YFSETQ, per germline. V was pared by 2 bases and J by 2 bases, with 2 bases of the junction left unmatched.